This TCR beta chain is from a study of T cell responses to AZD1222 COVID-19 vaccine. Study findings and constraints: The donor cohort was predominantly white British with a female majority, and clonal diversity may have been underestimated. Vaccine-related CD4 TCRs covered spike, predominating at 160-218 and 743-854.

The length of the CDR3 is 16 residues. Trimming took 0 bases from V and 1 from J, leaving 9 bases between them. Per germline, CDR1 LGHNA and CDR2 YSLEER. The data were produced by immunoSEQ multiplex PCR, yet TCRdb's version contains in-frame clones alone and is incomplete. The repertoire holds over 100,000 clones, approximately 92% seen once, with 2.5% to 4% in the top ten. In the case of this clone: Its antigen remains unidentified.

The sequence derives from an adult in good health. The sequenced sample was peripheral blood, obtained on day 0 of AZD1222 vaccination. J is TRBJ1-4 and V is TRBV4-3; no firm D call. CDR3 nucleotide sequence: TGCGCCAGCAGCCAAGATCTTGTAAGAACTAATGAAAAACTGTTTTTT. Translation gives CASSQDLVRTNEKLFF.